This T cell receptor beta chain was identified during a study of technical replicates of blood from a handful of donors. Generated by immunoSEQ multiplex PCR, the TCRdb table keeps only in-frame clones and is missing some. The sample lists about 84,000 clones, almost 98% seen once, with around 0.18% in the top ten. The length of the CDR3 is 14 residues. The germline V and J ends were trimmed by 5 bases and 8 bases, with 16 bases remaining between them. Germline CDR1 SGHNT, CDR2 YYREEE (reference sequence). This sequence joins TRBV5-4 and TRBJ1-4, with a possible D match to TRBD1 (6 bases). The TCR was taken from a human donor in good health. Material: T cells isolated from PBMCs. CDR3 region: CASSRTGIGEKLFF. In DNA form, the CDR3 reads TGTGCCAGCAGTCGAACAGGGATAGGGGAAAAACTGTTTTTT. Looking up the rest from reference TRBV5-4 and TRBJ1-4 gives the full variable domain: ETGVTQSPTHLIKTRGQQVTLRCSSQSGHNTVSWYQQALGQGPQFIFQYYREEENGRGNFPPRFSGLQFPNYSSELNVNALELDDSALYLCASSRTGIGEKLFFGSGTQLSVL.